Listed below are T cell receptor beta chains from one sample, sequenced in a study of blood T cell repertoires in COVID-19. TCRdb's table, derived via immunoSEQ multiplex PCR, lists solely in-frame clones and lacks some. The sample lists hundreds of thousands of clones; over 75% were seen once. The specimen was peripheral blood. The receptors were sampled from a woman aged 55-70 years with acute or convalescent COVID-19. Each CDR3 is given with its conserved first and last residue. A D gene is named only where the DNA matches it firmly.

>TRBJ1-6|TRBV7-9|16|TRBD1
CASSSGPGQGNSPLHF
TGTGCCAGCAGCTCGGGACCGGGACAGGGGAATTCACCCCTCCACTTT
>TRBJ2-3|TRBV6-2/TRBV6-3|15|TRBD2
CASSPGRGSTDTQYF
TGTGCCAGCAGCCCCGGGCGGGGGAGCACAGATACGCAGTATTTT
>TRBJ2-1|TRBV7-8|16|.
CASTDPGTPRYNEQFF
TGTGCCAGCACCGACCCAGGGACACCTCGCTACAATGAGCAGTTCTTC
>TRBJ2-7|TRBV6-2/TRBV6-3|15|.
CASSTRSSDPGEQYF
TGTGCCAGCAGCACCCGGAGTTCCGATCCCGGCGAGCAGTACTTC
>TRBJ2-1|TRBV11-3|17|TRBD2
CASSLDGKRGPYNEQFF
TGTGCCAGCAGCTTAGATGGAAAGCGGGGACCGTACAATGAGCAGTTCTTC
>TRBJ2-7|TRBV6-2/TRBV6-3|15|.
CASSYPRQHSYEQYF
TGTGCCAGCAGTTACCCCAGACAGCACTCCTACGAGCAGTACTTC
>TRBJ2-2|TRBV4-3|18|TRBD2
CASSQDQVAGGNTGELFF
TGCGCCAGCAGCCAAGATCAAGTAGCGGGGGGAAACACCGGGGAGCTGTTTTTT
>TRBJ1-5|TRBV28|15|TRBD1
CASNLPGQTQSAQHF
TGTGCCAGCAACCTACCGGGACAGACCCAATCAGCCCAGCATTTT
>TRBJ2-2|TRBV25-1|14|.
CASSLRVNTGELFF
TGTGCCAGCAGTCTCAGGGTGAACACCGGGGAGCTGTTTTTT
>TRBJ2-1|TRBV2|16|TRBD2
CASSGTSGRARDEQFF
TGTGCCAGCAGTGGGACTAGCGGGAGGGCCAGGGATGAGCAGTTCTTC
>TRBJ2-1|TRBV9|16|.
CASSVAHGRGPNEQFF
TGTGCCAGCAGCGTAGCCCACGGGCGGGGACCAAATGAGCAGTTCTTC
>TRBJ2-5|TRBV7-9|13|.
CASRGLKRETQYF
TGTGCCAGCAGAGGTCTAAAGCGAGAGACCCAGTACTTC
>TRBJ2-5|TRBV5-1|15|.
CASSLVGQAQETQYF
TGCGCCAGCAGCTTGGTGGGACAAGCCCAAGAGACCCAGTACTTC
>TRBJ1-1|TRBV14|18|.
CASNPWQGLGDMNTEAFF
TGTGCCAGCAACCCCTGGCAGGGGCTGGGGGATATGAACACTGAAGCTTTCTTT
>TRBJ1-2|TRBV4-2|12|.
CASSHAGRGYTF
TGTGCCAGCAGCCACGCGGGAAGAGGCTACACCTTC
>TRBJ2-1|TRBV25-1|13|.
CASSEAPSREQFF
TGTGCCAGCAGTGAGGCGCCTTCCAGGGAGCAGTTCTTC
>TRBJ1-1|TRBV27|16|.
CASSAGLFQGDTEAFF
TGTGCCAGCAGTGCCGGGCTATTCCAAGGGGACACTGAAGCTTTCTTT
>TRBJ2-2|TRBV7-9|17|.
CASREATGIRNTGELFF
TGTGCCAGCAGGGAGGCAACAGGGATACGGAACACCGGGGAGCTGTTTTTT
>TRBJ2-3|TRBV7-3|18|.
CASSTPRRGPTSTDTQYF
TGTGCCAGCAGCACCCCCCGGAGGGGGCCGACAAGCACAGATACGCAGTATTTT
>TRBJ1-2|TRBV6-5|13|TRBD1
CASSRTGIYGYTF
TGTGCCAGCAGCCGGACAGGGATCTATGGCTACACCTTC
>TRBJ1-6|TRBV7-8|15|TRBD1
CASSTRTGNNSPLHF
TGTGCCAGCAGCACCCGGACAGGGAATAATTCACCCCTCCACTTT
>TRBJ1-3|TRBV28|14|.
CASSPQAAGNTIYF
TGTGCCAGCAGTCCTCAGGCCGCTGGAAACACCATATATTTT